This TCR beta chain emerged from a study of blood T cell repertoires in COVID-19. Authors' analysis steps: From reference gene primer amplification, estimates of nucleated cell counts were derived. Method: immunoSEQ multiplex PCR; TCRdb's copy keeps in-frame clones and lacks some. D and trimming come from the DNA, and the V and J calls and clone size come from that table. The table shows about 100,000 clones, with approximately 80% occurring only once. The CDR3 is 13 amino acids. V lost 0 bases, J lost 5 bases, and 6 bases lay in between. Germline-derived CDR1 and CDR2 are SGHRS and YFSETQ. The receptor's source is a man aged 55 to 69 with active or convalescent COVID-19. Sample: peripheral blood. V gene TRBV5-1 combines with J gene TRBJ2-1; the D is unclear. CDR3 nucleotides: TGCGCCAGCAGCTTGGCCCCTCACAATGAGCAGTTCTTC. Translated, it gives CASSLAPHNEQFF.